These 14 T cell receptor beta chains were sequenced from one sample in a study of chemoradiotherapy in HPV16-positive cancers. The method was immunoSEQ multiplex PCR; TCRdb's version includes in-frame clones alone and lacks a portion of them. Found here are about 730 clones, around 84% of them singletons; the top ten hold 9% to 14%. This sample comprised tumor tissue, obtained from a patient who underwent chemoradiotherapy. The receptors derive from a human donor with HPV-associated anogenital cancer.

This clone was picked up a small number of times. The V and J genes are TRBV5-1 and TRBJ1-5; D gene ambiguous. There are 14 residues in the CDR3. CDR1 and CDR2 from the germline V gene are SGHRS and YFSETQ. V lost 0 bases and J 5 bases, leaving 9 bases between the germline ends. The CDR3 region is CASSLGDPYQPQHF. CDR3 coding DNA: TGCGCCAGCAGCTTGGGTGATCCGTATCAGCCCCAGCATTTT.

The CDR3 is CASSPRLAGRTDTQYF. In nucleotides, the CDR3 is TGTGCCAGCAGTCCGAGACTAGCGGGAAGGACAGATACGCAGTATTTT. This chain joins TRBV28 and TRBJ2-3; 11 bases agree with TRBD2. Trimming took 5 bases from V and 3 from J; bases not matched to a gene: 7. Germline lookup yields CDR1 MDHEN and CDR2 SYDVKM. The CDR3 runs 16 residues.

This clone was seen only once. Other DNA sequences within the sample encode an identical CDR3. This chain links TRBV9 with TRBJ1-2, with a possible D match to TRBD1 (5 bases). Germline V CDR1 and CDR2: SGDLS, YYNGEE. The CDR3 loop spans 16 amino acids. V was cut by 2 bases and J by 8 bases, with 22 bases left in between. The chain's CDR3 is CASSVFGAGRSIGYTF. CDR3 bases: TGTGCCAGCAGCGTGTTCGGGGCAGGGAGATCAATAGGCTACACCTTC. The full variable domain, rest sourced from reference TRBV9 and TRBJ1-2, is DSGVTQTPKHLITATGQRVTLRCSPRSGDLSVYWYQQSLDQGLQFLIQYYNGEERAKGNILERFSAQQFPDLHSELNLSSLELGDSALYFCASSVFGAGRSIGYTFGSGTRLTVV.

The chain couples TRBV5-1 to TRBJ2-3, with unresolved D. V was pared by 6 bases and J by 0 bases, with 11 bases between. The germline V gene has CDR1 SGHRS and CDR2 YFSETQ. The length of the CDR3 is 14 residues. CDR3 sequence reads: CASTASPSTDTQYF. CDR3 DNA: TGCGCCAGCACGGCATCCCCCAGCACAGATACGCAGTATTTT.

The CDR3 loop reads CASSRLCSGGADTQYF. In DNA, the CDR3 is TGCGCCAGCAGTCGATTATGTAGCGGGGGGGCGGATACGCAGTATTTT. The J gene is TRBJ2-3, the V gene TRBV23-1, with 11 bases aligning to TRBD2. TRBV23-1 is an ORF; its function is uncertain. This CDR3 has 16 amino acids. V shed 4 bases and J 6 bases; nucleotides not matched to a gene: 9.

The chain employs TRBV4-2 and TRBJ1-2; tentative D call: TRBD1 (5 bases). The germline V gene encodes CDR1 LGHNA and CDR2 YNFKEQ. The V and J ends lost 1 base and 2 bases respectively, with 11 bases between them. The CDR3 is 15 amino acids. CDR3 in amino acids: CASSQVGGENYGYTF. DNA of the CDR3: TGTGCCAGCAGCCAAGTCGGAGGGGAGAACTATGGCTACACCTTC.

The chain has TRBV21-1 and TRBJ2-2; the D segment call TRBD1 is taken from the table without a DNA check. TRBV21-1 is a pseudogene segment. CDR3 length: 17 residues. CDR3 sequence: CASSRPGWDRLTGELFF. CDR3 nucleotide sequence: TGTGCCAGCAGCAGACCAGGGTGGGATAGACTCACCGGGGAGCTGTTTTTT.

This chain connects TRBV6-5 to TRBJ1-2; 8 bases are shared with TRBD1. This CDR3 spans 15 amino acids. After removal of 4 bases from V and 4 bases from J, the junction contained 8 bases not matched to a gene. Germline loops: CDR1 MNHEY, CDR2 SVGAGI. As DNA, the CDR3 is TGTGCCAGCAGTTCCCTCGACAGGGGTCCCTATGGCTACACCTTC. Amino acids: CASSSLDRGPYGYTF.

The V gene is TRBV23-1, the J gene TRBJ1-1, with 8 bases that match TRBD1. TRBV23-1 is an open reading frame, and its role is uncertain. The CDR3 length is 17 residues. Losses at the gene ends were 6 bases for V and 5 bases for J; bases not matched to a gene: 17. CDR3 bases: TGCGCCAGCAGCCTCAAAATTCAGGGGGCGCGGGGGACTGAAGCTTTCTTT. Amino acids: CASSLKIQGARGTEAFF.

This clone occurred a few times. The genes are TRBV29-1 and TRBJ1-1, with D perhaps TRBD1 (6 bases). This CDR3 contains 13 residues. Trimming cost V 7 bases and J 4 bases, with 16 bases left between them. The V gene's germline CDR1 is SQVTM and CDR2 ANQGSEA. CDR3 sequence: CSALGGGSTEAFF. CDR3 sequence (DNA): TGCAGCGCCCTCGGGGGGGGCAGCACTGAAGCTTTCTTT. The variable domain in full, with the rest retrieved from reference TRBV29-1 and TRBJ1-1, is SAVISQKPSRDICQRGTSLTIQCQVDSQVTMMFWYRQQPGQSLTLIATANQGSEATYESGFVIDKFPISRPNLTFSTLTVSNMSPEDSSIYLCSALGGGSTEAFFGQGTRLTVV.

The V gene is TRBV7-8, the J gene TRBJ2-1, with 7 bases fitting TRBD1. The CDR3 has 15 amino acids. Germline assignment: CDR1 SGHVS and CDR2 FQNEAQ. The J segment lost 0 bases and the V segment lost 5 bases, leaving 4 bases of the junction unmatched. The CDR3 bases are TGTGCCAGCAGCCGACAGGGCGGCTCCTACAATGAGCAGTTCTTC. As protein: CASSRQGGSYNEQFF.

The rearrangement joins TRBV6-5 to TRBJ1-1; 7 nucleotides line up with TRBD1. The V gene end was trimmed by 5 bases and the J gene end by 6 bases; junction bases not matched to a gene: 9. This CDR3 region has 14 residues. The germline CDR1 and CDR2 sequences are MNHEY and SVGAGI. In DNA, the CDR3 is TGTGCCAGCAGTAGAGGAACAGGGGTCCCTGAAGCTTTCTTT. It is translated as CASSRGTGVPEAFF.

The chain is built from TRBV6-1 and TRBJ1-1, with TRBD1 matching over 7 bases. Germline V gene lookup returns CDR1 MNHNS and CDR2 SASEGT. The CDR3 has 14 amino acids. Trimming removed 7 bases from V and 1 base from J; junction bases left unmatched: 6. Here the CDR3 reads CASTQRTGNTEAFF. The CDR3 DNA sequence: TGTGCCAGCACTCAGCGGACAGGGAACACTGAAGCTTTCTTT.

This clone has more than one count but fewer than ten. V usage is TRBV4-2 and J usage is TRBJ2-1; 7 nucleotides match TRBD2. J was trimmed by 7 bases and V by 6 bases; bases with no gene match: 9. From germline, CDR1 is LGHNA and CDR2 YNFKEQ. The CDR3 is made up of 14 amino acids. The CDR3 reads CASSGDYGGNEQFF. CDR3 DNA sequence: TGTGCCAGCAGTGGGGACTATGGCGGAAATGAGCAGTTCTTC.